The sample holds a few counts of the clone carrying this T cell receptor (beta chain). This specimen comes from a study of PD-L1 blockade in urothelial cancer. At the level of the study: Patients, treated from 2014 onward, received atezolizumab 1,200 mg intravenously every 3 weeks. Prior chemotherapy ranged from 0 to 3 regimens per patient.

Trimming took 2 bases from V and 10 from J, leaving 11 bases between them. CDR1 and CDR2 from the germline V gene are SNHLY and FYNNEI. The CDR3 sequence is 12 residues long. Produced via immunoSEQ multiplex PCR; TCRdb's table is partial and in-frame only. Seen here are about 24,000 clones, more than 70% observed once, and the top ten hold 9.6%. The gene calls are TRBV2 and TRBJ1-1; D remains ambiguous. Specimen: PBMCs, collected around atezolizumab (anti-PD-L1) treatment. This TCR was recovered from a man aged 70 or older with urothelial cancer. The CDR3 sequence: CASSEREFSAFF. The CDR3 coding sequence is TGTGCCAGCAGTGAAAGGGAGTTCTCAGCTTTCTTT.